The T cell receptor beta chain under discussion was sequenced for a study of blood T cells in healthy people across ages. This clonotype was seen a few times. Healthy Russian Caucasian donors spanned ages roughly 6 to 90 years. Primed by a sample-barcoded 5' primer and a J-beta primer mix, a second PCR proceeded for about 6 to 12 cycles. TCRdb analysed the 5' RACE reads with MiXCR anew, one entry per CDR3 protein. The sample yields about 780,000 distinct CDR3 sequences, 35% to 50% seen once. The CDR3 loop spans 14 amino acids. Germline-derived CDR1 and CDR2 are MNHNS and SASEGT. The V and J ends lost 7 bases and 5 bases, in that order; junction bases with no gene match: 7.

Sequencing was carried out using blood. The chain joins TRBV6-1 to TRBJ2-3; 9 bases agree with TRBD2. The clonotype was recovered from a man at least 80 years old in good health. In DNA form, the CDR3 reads TGTGCCAGCAATAGCGGGAGCCTTGGAGATACGCAGTATTTT. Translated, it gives CASNSGSLGDTQYF.